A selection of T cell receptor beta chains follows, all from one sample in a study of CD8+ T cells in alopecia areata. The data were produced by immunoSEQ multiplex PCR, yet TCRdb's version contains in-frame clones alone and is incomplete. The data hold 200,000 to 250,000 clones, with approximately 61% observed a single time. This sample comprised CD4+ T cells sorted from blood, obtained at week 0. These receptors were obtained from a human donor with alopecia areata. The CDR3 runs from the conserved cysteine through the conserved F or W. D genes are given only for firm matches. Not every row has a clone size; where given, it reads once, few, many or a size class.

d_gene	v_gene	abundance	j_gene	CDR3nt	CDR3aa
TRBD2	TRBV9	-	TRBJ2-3	TGTGCCAGCAGCGTAGGAGCGGGGGGTGGCACAGATACGCAGTATTTT	CASSVGAGGGTDTQYF
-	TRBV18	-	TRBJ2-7	TGTGCCAGCTCACCACCGACAGGCTCCTACGAGCAGTACTTC	CASSPPTGSYEQYF
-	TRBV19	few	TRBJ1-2	TGTGCCAGTAGCCAAGGTCAATATGGCTACACCTTC	CASSQGQYGYTF
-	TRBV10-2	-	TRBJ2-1	TGCGCCAGCAGTGAGTTCAGGGGCGGGCTGTTCTTC	CASSEFRGGLFF
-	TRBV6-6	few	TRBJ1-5	TGTGCCAACTGCAGGACCAACAATCAGCCCCAGCATTTT	CANCRTNNQPQHF
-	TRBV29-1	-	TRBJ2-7	TGCAGCGTTGGGGACACATCTGTTAGGACCTACGAGCAGTACTTC	CSVGDTSVRTYEQYF
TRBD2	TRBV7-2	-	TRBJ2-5	TGTGCCAGCAGCCCCAAGCGGGAGGGGAAGACCCAGTACTTC	CASSPKREGKTQYF
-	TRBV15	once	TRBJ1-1	TGTGCCACCAGCAGAGATCAAATACGCGGATTGAACACTGAAGCTTTCTTT	CATSRDQIRGLNTEAFF
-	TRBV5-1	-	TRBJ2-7	TGCGCCAGCAGCTTGGAGGGCGTATACTACGAGCAGTACTTC	CASSLEGVYYEQYF
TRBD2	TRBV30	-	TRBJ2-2	TGTGCCTGGAGTGAGTGGCGGGGGAGAGCGAACACCGGGGAGCTGTTTTTT	CAWSEWRGRANTGELFF
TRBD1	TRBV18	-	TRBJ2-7	TGTGCCAGCTCACAAGACAGGGAGTCCTACGAGCAGTACTTC	CASSQDRESYEQYF
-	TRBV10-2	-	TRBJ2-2	TGCGCCAGCAGGGAGACTTTTAACACCGGGGAGCTGTTTTTT	CASRETFNTGELFF
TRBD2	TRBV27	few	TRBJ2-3	TGTGCCAGCAGTTTCCCCAGCGGGGAGAGCACAGATACGCAGTATTTT	CASSFPSGESTDTQYF
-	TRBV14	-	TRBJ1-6	TGTGCCAGCAGCCAAGTTCCTTGGGGGGCACCCCTCCACTTT	CASSQVPWGAPLHF
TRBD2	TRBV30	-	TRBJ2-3	TGTGCCTGGAGACTAGCGGGTGCAGATACGCAGTATTTT	CAWRLAGADTQYF
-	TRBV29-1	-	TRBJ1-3	TGCAGCGTTGAAGGGCAGCTCTCTGGAAACACCATATATTTT	CSVEGQLSGNTIYF
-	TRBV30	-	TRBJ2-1	TGTGCCTGGGGGACAAGCTATTACAATGAGCAGTTCTTC	CAWGTSYYNEQFF
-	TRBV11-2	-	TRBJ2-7	TGTGCCAGCAGCTTAGATACGAGGGAGCAGTACTTC	CASSLDTREQYF
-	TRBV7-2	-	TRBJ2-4	TGTGCCAGCAGCTTAGCGGGCCCGGGGGCGGGGGTGAACATTCAGTACTTC	CASSLAGPGAGVNIQYF
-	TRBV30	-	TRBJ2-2	TGTGCCTGGAAAATCTGGGGGGCGAGCACCGGGGAGCTGTTTTTT	CAWKIWGASTGELFF
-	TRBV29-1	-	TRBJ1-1	TGCAGCGTCAAAGAGGGTTCGACCACTGAAGCTTTCTTT	CSVKEGSTTEAFF
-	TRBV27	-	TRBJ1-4	TGTGCCAGCAGCCACGACAGATCGACTGGTGAAAAACTGTTTTTT	CASSHDRSTGEKLFF
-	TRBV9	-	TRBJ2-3	TGTGCCAGCAGCGTACAGCCGTCTAGCACAGATACGCAGTATTTT	CASSVQPSSTDTQYF
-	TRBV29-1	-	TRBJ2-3	TGCAGCGTTGAAGGCCAGTATAGCACAGATACGCAGTATTTT	CSVEGQYSTDTQYF
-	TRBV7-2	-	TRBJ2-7	TGTGCCAGCAGCTTAGCGTCTAGCCCCGACTACGAGCAGTACTTC	CASSLASSPDYEQYF
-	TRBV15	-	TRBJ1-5	TGTGCCACCCGGCGGGATGGCAATCAGCCCCAGCATTTT	CATRRDGNQPQHF
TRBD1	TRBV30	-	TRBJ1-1	TGTGCCTGGAGTAAGGGGACAGAGAACACTGAAGCTTTCTTT	CAWSKGTENTEAFF
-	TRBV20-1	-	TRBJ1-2	TGCAGTGCTAGTGGTGGCTACACCTTC	CSASGGYTF
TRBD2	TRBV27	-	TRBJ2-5	TGTGCCAGCATCCTTGGGGGACTAGCGGGACCCCAAGAGACCCAGTACTTC	CASILGGLAGPQETQYF
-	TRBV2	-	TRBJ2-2	TGTGCCAGCAGTGGGTACACCGGGGAGCTGTTTTTT	CASSGYTGELFF
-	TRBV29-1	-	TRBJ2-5	TGCAGCGTTGAATTTGCAGGGAAGGAAGAGACCCAGTACTTC	CSVEFAGKEETQYF
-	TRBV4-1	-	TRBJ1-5	TGCGCCAGCAGCCAACCTTTGGGGCCCCAGCATTTT	CASSQPLGPQHF
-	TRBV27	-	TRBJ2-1	TGTGCCAGCAGGACCAGCAAAGAGCAGTTCTTC	CASRTSKEQFF